These T cell receptor beta chains were read from a single sample in a study of T cells in Graves' hyperthyroidism and ophthalmopathy. TCRdb recomputed calls from the multiplex PCR reads with MiXCR, one row per CDR3 protein. The data contain fewer than 350,000 distinct CDR3 sequences, about 20% of them seen just once; the ten biggest clones take up approximately 49%. Sequencing was carried out using blood. These receptor sequences come from a woman in her forties or fifties with Graves' hyperthyroidism. Both conserved end residues are part of each CDR3. The order of the fields is D gene, V gene, clone size, J gene, CDR3 DNA, CDR3 protein. A D gene is named only where the DNA matches it firmly. Rows may omit the clone size; those that give it use once, few, many or a size class.

d_gene: TRBD2; v_gene: TRBV5-1; abundance: -; j_gene: TRBJ2-1; CDR3nt: TGCGCCAGCAGCACTACTAGCGGGGGCTACAATGAGCAGTTCTTC; CDR3aa: CASSTTSGGYNEQFF
d_gene: TRBD2; v_gene: TRBV20-1; abundance: -; j_gene: TRBJ2-1; CDR3nt: TGCAGTGCTAGAGAATGGGCTAGCGGGAAGGTTGAGCAGTTCTTC; CDR3aa: CSAREWASGKVEQFF
d_gene: -; v_gene: TRBV12-3/TRBV12-4; abundance: -; j_gene: TRBJ1-5; CDR3nt: TGTGCCAGCAGTCTAACAGGGCCCAATCAGCCCCAGCATTTT; CDR3aa: CASSLTGPNQPQHF
d_gene: -; v_gene: TRBV10-2; abundance: -; j_gene: TRBJ2-3; CDR3nt: TGCGCCAGCAGTGATGTCGGCACCACAGATACGCAGTATTTT; CDR3aa: CASSDVGTTDTQYF
d_gene: TRBD2; v_gene: TRBV28; abundance: few; j_gene: TRBJ2-2; CDR3nt: TGTGCCAGCAGTACTATCTGGGTCGGCGGGAGGGCCGCAGGGGAGCTGTTTTTT; CDR3aa: CASSTIWVGGRAAGELFF
d_gene: -; v_gene: TRBV3-1; abundance: once; j_gene: TRBJ1-2; CDR3nt: TGTGCCAGCAGCCAATTTTTAACAGGTTCGGGGACCTTC; CDR3aa: CASSQFLTGSGTF
d_gene: TRBD1; v_gene: TRBV12-3/TRBV12-4; abundance: many; j_gene: TRBJ2-2; CDR3nt: TGTGCCAGCAGTCTAGACTGGCGCGGGACAGGGAAGTACGGGGAGCTGTTTTTT; CDR3aa: CASSLDWRGTGKYGELFF
d_gene: TRBD2; v_gene: TRBV27; abundance: many; j_gene: TRBJ2-3; CDR3nt: TGTGCCAGCAGCCCCCGCTGGACGGGGCTAGCGGGGCACACAGATACGCAGTATTTT; CDR3aa: CASSPRWTGLAGHTDTQYF
d_gene: -; v_gene: TRBV14; abundance: -; j_gene: TRBJ1-1; CDR3nt: TGTGCCAGCAGCCAAGTCCCAGGGCCCACTGAAGCTTTCTTT; CDR3aa: CASSQVPGPTEAFF
d_gene: TRBD1; v_gene: TRBV20-1; abundance: many; j_gene: TRBJ2-1; CDR3nt: TGCAGTGCTAGCCGGGGACAGGGGGACACCTACAATGAGCAGTTCTTC; CDR3aa: CSASRGQGDTYNEQFF
d_gene: -; v_gene: TRBV29-1; abundance: few; j_gene: TRBJ2-7; CDR3nt: TGCAGCGCCATTCTCGGATCGGACTACGAGCAGTACTTC; CDR3aa: CSAILGSDYEQYF
d_gene: TRBD1; v_gene: TRBV11-2; abundance: many; j_gene: TRBJ2-5; CDR3nt: TGTGCCAGCAGCTCCTGGACAGGGGAGGAGACCCAGTACTTC; CDR3aa: CASSSWTGEETQYF
d_gene: TRBD1; v_gene: TRBV5-1; abundance: few; j_gene: TRBJ2-5; CDR3nt: TGCGCCAGCAGCTTTACAGGGGTATTGGGAGAAGCGGCCCAGTACTTC; CDR3aa: CASSFTGVLGEAAQYF
d_gene: -; v_gene: TRBV20-1; abundance: many; j_gene: TRBJ1-5; CDR3nt: TGCAGTGCCCTGCCGGGGGGGTTTAGCAATCAGCCCCAGCATTTT; CDR3aa: CSALPGGFSNQPQHF
d_gene: -; v_gene: TRBV19; abundance: few; j_gene: TRBJ1-1; CDR3nt: TGTGCCAGTAGTACCCGGGAGGGAGGAGAAGCTTTCTTT; CDR3aa: CASSTREGGEAFF
d_gene: -; v_gene: TRBV6-2/TRBV6-3; abundance: few; j_gene: TRBJ2-5; CDR3nt: TGTGCCAGCAGTTACGGGGCGGGGCTGTACCAAGAGACCCAGTACTTC; CDR3aa: CASSYGAGLYQETQYF
d_gene: -; v_gene: TRBV5-1; abundance: many; j_gene: TRBJ2-6; CDR3nt: TGCGCCAGCAGCTTGGCGTCCTCTGGGGCCAACGTCCTGACTTTC; CDR3aa: CASSLASSGANVLTF
d_gene: -; v_gene: TRBV10-3; abundance: few; j_gene: TRBJ2-3; CDR3nt: TGTGCCATCAGTGAGTCTGGGGTCACAGATACGCAGTATTTT; CDR3aa: CAISESGVTDTQYF
d_gene: TRBD2; v_gene: TRBV19; abundance: -; j_gene: TRBJ2-7; CDR3nt: TGTGCCAGTAGCGCCGGGACTAGCGACTCCTACGAGCAGTACTTC; CDR3aa: CASSAGTSDSYEQYF
d_gene: TRBD2; v_gene: TRBV20-1; abundance: many; j_gene: TRBJ2-3; CDR3nt: TGCAGTGCTACTCCCGGGACTAGCGGAATCACAGATACGCAGTATTTT; CDR3aa: CSATPGTSGITDTQYF
d_gene: TRBD1; v_gene: TRBV30; abundance: -; j_gene: TRBJ2-5; CDR3nt: TGTGCCCGTGGACAGGGGGCCCTCTTAGGGACCCAGTACTTC; CDR3aa: CARGQGALLGTQYF
d_gene: -; v_gene: TRBV10-3; abundance: few; j_gene: TRBJ2-2; CDR3nt: TGTGCCATCAGACGGACTATTAGGGTTGGGGAGCTGTTTTTT; CDR3aa: CAIRRTIRVGELFF
d_gene: -; v_gene: TRBV27; abundance: -; j_gene: TRBJ2-6; CDR3nt: TGTGCCAGCAGTCAGCAGTGGGCTGGGGCCAACGTCCTGACTTTC; CDR3aa: CASSQQWAGANVLTF
d_gene: TRBD2; v_gene: TRBV10-3; abundance: few; j_gene: TRBJ2-5; CDR3nt: TGTGCCATCAGTGAGGGACTAGCGGAAGAGACCCAGTACTTC; CDR3aa: CAISEGLAEETQYF
d_gene: -; v_gene: TRBV6-1; abundance: many; j_gene: TRBJ1-5; CDR3nt: TGTGCCAGCAGAAAGGGGGAGGTTCAGCCCCAGCATTTT; CDR3aa: CASRKGEVQPQHF
d_gene: TRBD2; v_gene: TRBV5-4; abundance: few; j_gene: TRBJ2-1; CDR3nt: TGTGCCAGCAGCTTTCCCAGCGGGGGCTTCAATGAGCAGTTCTTC; CDR3aa: CASSFPSGGFNEQFF
d_gene: -; v_gene: TRBV5-6; abundance: once; j_gene: TRBJ1-2; CDR3nt: TGTGCCAGCAGCTTTGGAGCGGGGTATGGCTACACCTTC; CDR3aa: CASSFGAGYGYTF
d_gene: TRBD2; v_gene: TRBV7-8; abundance: few; j_gene: TRBJ2-1; CDR3nt: TGTGCCAGCGCGGGAGGGCCCTCGGGGGAGCAGTTCTTC; CDR3aa: CASAGGPSGEQFF
d_gene: -; v_gene: TRBV5-1; abundance: many; j_gene: TRBJ2-7; CDR3nt: TGCGCCAGCAGCTTGGGGGGCTTCCGGGACACCTTTTTCCCCTACGAGCAGTACTTC; CDR3aa: CASSLGGFRDTFFPYEQYF
d_gene: -; v_gene: TRBV11-2; abundance: -; j_gene: TRBJ1-6; CDR3nt: TGTGCCAGCAGCCATACCCGGGGTCTGAATTCACCCCTCCACTTT; CDR3aa: CASSHTRGLNSPLHF
d_gene: -; v_gene: TRBV5-6; abundance: -; j_gene: TRBJ2-2; CDR3nt: TGTGCCAGCAGCTCAGACAGTCACACCGGGGAGCTGTTTTTT; CDR3aa: CASSSDSHTGELFF
d_gene: -; v_gene: TRBV28; abundance: -; j_gene: TRBJ2-7; CDR3nt: TGTGCCAGCAGAGCTCCGGGACACTCCTACGAGCAGTACTTC; CDR3aa: CASRAPGHSYEQYF
d_gene: -; v_gene: TRBV12-3/TRBV12-4; abundance: few; j_gene: TRBJ2-5; CDR3nt: TGTGCCAGCAATCTCGACAGCCAAGAGACCCAGTACTTC; CDR3aa: CASNLDSQETQYF
d_gene: TRBD2; v_gene: TRBV27; abundance: many; j_gene: TRBJ2-7; CDR3nt: TGTGCCAGCAAGGGCGGGAGGAGCTCCTACGAGCAGTACTTC; CDR3aa: CASKGGRSSYEQYF
d_gene: TRBD1; v_gene: TRBV6-9; abundance: -; j_gene: TRBJ1-6; CDR3nt: TGTGCCAGCAGTTACTCGAAGCCGACAGGGGGCCTTTCACCCCTCCACTTT; CDR3aa: CASSYSKPTGGLSPLHF
d_gene: TRBD1; v_gene: TRBV11-2; abundance: many; j_gene: TRBJ1-6; CDR3nt: TGTGCCAGCAGCGCCCGCAGGGGGGATTCACCCCTCCACTTT; CDR3aa: CASSARRGDSPLHF
d_gene: -; v_gene: TRBV3-1; abundance: many; j_gene: TRBJ1-2; CDR3nt: TGTGCCAGCAGCCACCTCGGGACGGACGCGGGGGGCTACACCTTC; CDR3aa: CASSHLGTDAGGYTF
d_gene: TRBD1; v_gene: TRBV13; abundance: few; j_gene: TRBJ2-7; CDR3nt: TGTGCCAGCAGCTTTACCGGGACAGGGTCCTACGAGCAGTACTTC; CDR3aa: CASSFTGTGSYEQYF
d_gene: -; v_gene: TRBV5-1; abundance: few; j_gene: TRBJ1-2; CDR3nt: TGCGCCAGCAGCTTGGATGGTCAGGGGAACTATGGCTACACCTTC; CDR3aa: CASSLDGQGNYGYTF
d_gene: -; v_gene: TRBV11-2; abundance: many; j_gene: TRBJ2-7; CDR3nt: TGTGCCAGCAGCTTAGGTCGAATATACGAGCAGTACTTC; CDR3aa: CASSLGRIYEQYF
d_gene: -; v_gene: TRBV28; abundance: few; j_gene: TRBJ2-5; CDR3nt: TGTGCCAGCAAGGAGCGACAAGAGACCCAGTACTTC; CDR3aa: CASKERQETQYF
d_gene: -; v_gene: TRBV20-1; abundance: many; j_gene: TRBJ1-1; CDR3nt: TGCAGTGCTAGAGACATTGAAGCTTTCTTT; CDR3aa: CSARDIEAFF
d_gene: -; v_gene: TRBV7-9; abundance: -; j_gene: TRBJ2-3; CDR3nt: TGTGCCAGCAGCTCGGTAGTTGGCAGGGCGGGCGATACGCAGTATTTT; CDR3aa: CASSSVVGRAGDTQYF
d_gene: TRBD1; v_gene: TRBV2; abundance: many; j_gene: TRBJ1-1; CDR3nt: TGTGCCAACAGGGGGCAAACTGAAGCTTTCTTT; CDR3aa: CANRGQTEAFF
d_gene: -; v_gene: TRBV11-1; abundance: few; j_gene: TRBJ1-2; CDR3nt: TGTGCCAGCAGCTTGGCTACCGGACAGATTAACACCTTC; CDR3aa: CASSLATGQINTF
d_gene: -; v_gene: TRBV12-3/TRBV12-4; abundance: few; j_gene: TRBJ2-3; CDR3nt: TGTGCCAGCAGTCAGATGGCCCCCACAGATACGCAGTATTTT; CDR3aa: CASSQMAPTDTQYF